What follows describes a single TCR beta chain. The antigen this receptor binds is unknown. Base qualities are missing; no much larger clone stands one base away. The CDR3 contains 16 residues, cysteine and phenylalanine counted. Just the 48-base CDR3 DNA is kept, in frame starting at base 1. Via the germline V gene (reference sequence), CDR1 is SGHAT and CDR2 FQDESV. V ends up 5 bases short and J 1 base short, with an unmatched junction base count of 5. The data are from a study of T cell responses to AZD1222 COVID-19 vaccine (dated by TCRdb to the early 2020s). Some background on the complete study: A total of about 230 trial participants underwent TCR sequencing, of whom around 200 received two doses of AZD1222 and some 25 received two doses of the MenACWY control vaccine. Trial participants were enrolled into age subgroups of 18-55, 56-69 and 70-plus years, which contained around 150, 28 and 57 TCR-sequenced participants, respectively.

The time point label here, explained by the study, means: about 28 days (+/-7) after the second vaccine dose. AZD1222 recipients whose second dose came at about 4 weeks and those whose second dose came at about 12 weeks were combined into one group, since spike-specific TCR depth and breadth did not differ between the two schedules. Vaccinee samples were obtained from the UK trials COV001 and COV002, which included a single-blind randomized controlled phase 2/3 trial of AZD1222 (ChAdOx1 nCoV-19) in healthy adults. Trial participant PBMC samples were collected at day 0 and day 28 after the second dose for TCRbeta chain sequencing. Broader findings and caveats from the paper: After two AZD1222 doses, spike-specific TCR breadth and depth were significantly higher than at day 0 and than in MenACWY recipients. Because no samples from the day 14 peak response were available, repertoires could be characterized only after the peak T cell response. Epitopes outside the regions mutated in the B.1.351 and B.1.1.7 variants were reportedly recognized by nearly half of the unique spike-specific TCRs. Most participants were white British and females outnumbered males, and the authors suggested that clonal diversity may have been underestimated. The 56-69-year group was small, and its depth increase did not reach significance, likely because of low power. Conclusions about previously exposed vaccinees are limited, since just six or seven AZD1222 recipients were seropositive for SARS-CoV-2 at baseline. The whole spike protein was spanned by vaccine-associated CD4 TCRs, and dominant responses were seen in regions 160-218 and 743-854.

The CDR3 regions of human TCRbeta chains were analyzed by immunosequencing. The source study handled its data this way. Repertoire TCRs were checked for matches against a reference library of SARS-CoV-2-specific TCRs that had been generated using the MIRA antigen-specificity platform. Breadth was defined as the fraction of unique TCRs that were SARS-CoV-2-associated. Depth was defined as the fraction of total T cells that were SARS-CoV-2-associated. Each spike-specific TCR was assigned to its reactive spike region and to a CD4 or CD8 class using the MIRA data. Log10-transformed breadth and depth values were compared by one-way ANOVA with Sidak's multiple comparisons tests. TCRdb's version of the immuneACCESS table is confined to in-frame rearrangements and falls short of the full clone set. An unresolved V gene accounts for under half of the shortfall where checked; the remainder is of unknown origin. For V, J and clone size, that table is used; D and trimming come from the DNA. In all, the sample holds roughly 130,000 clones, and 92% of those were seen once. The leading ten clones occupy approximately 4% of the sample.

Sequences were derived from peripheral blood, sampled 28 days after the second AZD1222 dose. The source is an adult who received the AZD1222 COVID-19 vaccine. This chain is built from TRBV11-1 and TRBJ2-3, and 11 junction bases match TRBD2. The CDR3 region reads CASSRLAGLGTDTQYF. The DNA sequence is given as TGTGCCAGCAGCAGACTAGCGGGGTTGGGCACAGATACGCAGTATTTT. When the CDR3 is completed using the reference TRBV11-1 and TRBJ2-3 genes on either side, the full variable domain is EAEVAQSPRYKITEKSQAVAFWCDPISGHATLYWYRQILGQGPELLVQFQDESVVDDSQLPKDRFSAERLKGVDSTLKIQPAELGDSAMYLCASSRLAGLGTDTQYFGPGTRLTVL.